The 2 T cell receptor beta chains reported below all come from one sample, sequenced in a study of cytomegalovirus exposure and HLA in healthy donors. This PCR relied on a set of 60 Vbeta primers and 13 Jbeta primers. The table came from immunoSEQ multiplex PCR; TCRdb's copy has only in-frame clones and leaves some out. The sample gives a few hundred thousand clones, about four fifths of which show up once; 1.5% to 2.5% is in the top ten. Input material: PBMCs. The receptor set was obtained from a woman aged 40-49 years in good health and CMV-seropositive.

The chain recombines TRBV5-4 with TRBJ2-7; a possible D gene is TRBD1 (5 bases). This CDR3 spans 13 amino acids. The germline gives CDR1 SGHNT, CDR2 YYREEE (reference sequence). Trimming shortened V by 2 bases and J by 6 bases, and 12 bases separated the two germline ends. The CDR3 reads CASSFGRAGEQYF. The CDR3 DNA is TGTGCCAGCAGCTTCGGCAGGGCAGGCGAGCAGTACTTC.

This chain uses TRBV7-2 with TRBJ2-7; a possible D gene is TRBD2 (5 bases). V lost 5 bases and J 0 bases, leaving 11 bases between the germline ends. CDR3 length: 14 residues. In germline, CDR1 is SGHTA, CDR2 FQGNSA. This chain's CDR3 is CASSPPGSSYEQYF. The CDR3 nucleotides read TGTGCCAGCAGCCCCCCTGGGAGCTCCTACGAGCAGTACTTC.